The sequence of this TCR beta chain was determined in a study of glioma-infiltrating T cells after dendritic cell vaccination. Assay used: immunoSEQ multiplex PCR; TCRdb lists only in-frame clones, some missing. The repertoire consists of roughly 38,000 clones, with approximately 84% occurring once and the leading ten covering 7.8%. Note on this clone: Antigen specificity is unknown.

Only patients with spare fresh-frozen tumor and over two years of follow-up were included. Whole-study results and caveats: Survival was not directly related to TCR clonality in these patients.

Germline CDR1 and CDR2: MNHEY and SVGAGI. V lost 0 bases and J lost 12, with 18 bases in between. The CDR3 has 16 amino acids. V gene TRBV6-5 combines with J gene TRBJ1-6; D is possibly TRBD1 (5 bases). The specimen was blood, collected before dendritic cell vaccination. This TCR was sampled from a human donor with glioblastoma. The CDR3 DNA follows: TGTGCCAGCAGTTACTCGTTTATAGGACACAAGAAACCCCTCCACTTT. It specifies CASSYSFIGHKKPLHF.